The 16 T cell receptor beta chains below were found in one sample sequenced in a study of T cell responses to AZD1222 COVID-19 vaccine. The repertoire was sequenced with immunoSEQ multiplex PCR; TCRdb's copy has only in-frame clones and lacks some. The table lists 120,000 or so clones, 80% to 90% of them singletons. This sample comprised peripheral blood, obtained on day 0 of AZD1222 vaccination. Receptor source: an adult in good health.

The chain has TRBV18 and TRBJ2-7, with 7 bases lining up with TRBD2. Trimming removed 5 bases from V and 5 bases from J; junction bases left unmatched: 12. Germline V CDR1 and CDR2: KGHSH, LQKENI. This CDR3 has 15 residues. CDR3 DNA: TGTGCCAGCTCAGGGGCTGGGAGGGACCCCCACGAGCAGTACTTC. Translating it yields CASSGAGRDPHEQYF.

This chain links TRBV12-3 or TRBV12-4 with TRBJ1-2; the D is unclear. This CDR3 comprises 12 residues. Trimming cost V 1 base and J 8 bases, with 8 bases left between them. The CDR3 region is CASSLVGGGYTF. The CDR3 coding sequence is TGTGCCAGCAGTTTAGTGGGCGGCGGCTACACCTTC.

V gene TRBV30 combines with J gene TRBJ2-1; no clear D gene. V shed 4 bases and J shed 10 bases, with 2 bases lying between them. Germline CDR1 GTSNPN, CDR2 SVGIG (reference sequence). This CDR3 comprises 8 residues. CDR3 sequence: CAWKEQFF. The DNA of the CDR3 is TGTGCCTGGAAGGAGCAGTTCTTC.

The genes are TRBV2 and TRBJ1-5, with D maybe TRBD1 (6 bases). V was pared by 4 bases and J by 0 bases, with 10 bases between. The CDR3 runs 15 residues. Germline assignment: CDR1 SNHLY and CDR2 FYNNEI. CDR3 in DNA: TGTGCCAGCAGTGCTTACAGGGATAGCAATCAGCCCCAGCATTTT. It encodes CASSAYRDSNQPQHF.

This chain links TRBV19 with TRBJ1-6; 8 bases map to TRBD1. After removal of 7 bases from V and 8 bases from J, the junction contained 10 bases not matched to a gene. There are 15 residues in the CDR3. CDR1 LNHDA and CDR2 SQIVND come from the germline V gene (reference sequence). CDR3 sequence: CASTPDRVYHSPLHF. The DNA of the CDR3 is TGTGCCAGTACCCCGGACAGGGTATACCATTCACCCCTCCACTTT.

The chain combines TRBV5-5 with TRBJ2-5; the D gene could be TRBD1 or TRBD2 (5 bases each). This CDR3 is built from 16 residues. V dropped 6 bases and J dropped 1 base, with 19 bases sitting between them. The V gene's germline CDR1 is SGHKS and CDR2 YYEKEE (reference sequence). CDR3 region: CASTMETGTIQETQYF. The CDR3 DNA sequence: TGTGCCAGCACCATGGAGACCGGGACCATCCAAGAGACCCAGTACTTC.

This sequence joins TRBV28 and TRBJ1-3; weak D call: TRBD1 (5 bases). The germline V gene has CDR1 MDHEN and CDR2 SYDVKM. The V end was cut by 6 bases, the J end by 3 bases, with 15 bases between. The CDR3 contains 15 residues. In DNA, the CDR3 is TGTGCCAGCAGCAGTTTGGGGCTGGGTGGAAACACCATATATTTT. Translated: CASSSLGLGGNTIYF.

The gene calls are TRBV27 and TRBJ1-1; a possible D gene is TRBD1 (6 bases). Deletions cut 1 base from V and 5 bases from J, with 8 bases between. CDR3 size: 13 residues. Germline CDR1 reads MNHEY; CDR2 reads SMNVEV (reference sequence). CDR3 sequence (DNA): TGTGCCAGCAGTTTATACAGGGATACTGAAGCTTTCTTT. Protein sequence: CASSLYRDTEAFF.

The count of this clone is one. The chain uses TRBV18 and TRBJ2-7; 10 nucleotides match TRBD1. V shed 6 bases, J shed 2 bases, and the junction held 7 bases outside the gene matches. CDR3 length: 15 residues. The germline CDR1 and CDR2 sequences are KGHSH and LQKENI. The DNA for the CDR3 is TGTGCCAGCTCCCCCGGGACAGGGGAGACCTACGAGCAGTACTTC. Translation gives CASSPGTGETYEQYF. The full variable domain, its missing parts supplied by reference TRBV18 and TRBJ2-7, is NAGVMQNPRHLVRRRGQEARLRCSPMKGHSHVYWYRQLPEEGLKFMVYLQKENIIDESGMPKERFSAEFPKEGPSILRIQQVVRGDSAAYFCASSPGTGETYEQYFGPGTRLTVT.

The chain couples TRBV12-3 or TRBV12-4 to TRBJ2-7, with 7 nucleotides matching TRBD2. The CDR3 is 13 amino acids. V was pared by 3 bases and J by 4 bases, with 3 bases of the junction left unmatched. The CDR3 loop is CASSLIGRYEQYF. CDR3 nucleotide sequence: TGTGCCAGCAGTTTGATCGGGAGGTACGAGCAGTACTTC.

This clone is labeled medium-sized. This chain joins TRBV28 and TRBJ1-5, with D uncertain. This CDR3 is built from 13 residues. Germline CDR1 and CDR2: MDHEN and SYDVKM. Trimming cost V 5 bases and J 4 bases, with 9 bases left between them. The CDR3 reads CASSPPGNQPQHF. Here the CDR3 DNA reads TGTGCCAGCAGTCCTCCCGGGAATCAGCCCCAGCATTTT.

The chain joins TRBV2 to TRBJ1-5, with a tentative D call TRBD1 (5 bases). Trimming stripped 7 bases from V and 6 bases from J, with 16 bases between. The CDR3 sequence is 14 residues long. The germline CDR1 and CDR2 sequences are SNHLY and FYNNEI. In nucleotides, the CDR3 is TGTGCCAGCAAAGGATCGAGGGGAGGTCAGCCCCAGCATTTT. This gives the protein CASKGSRGGQPQHF.

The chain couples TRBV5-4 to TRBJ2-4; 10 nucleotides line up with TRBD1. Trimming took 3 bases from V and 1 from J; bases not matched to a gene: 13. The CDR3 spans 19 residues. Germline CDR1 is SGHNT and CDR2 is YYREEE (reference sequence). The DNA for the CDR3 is TGTGCCAGCAGCTCTCCCGACAGGGGGCTTTTAGGGGCCAAAAACATTCAGTACTTC. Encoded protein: CASSSPDRGLLGAKNIQYF.

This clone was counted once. The CDR3 DNA sequence: TGTGCCAGCAGCTTGGATCGCAGGGTTAGCTATGGCTACACCTTC. Its translation: CASSLDRRVSYGYTF. V gene TRBV5-8 combines with J gene TRBJ1-2; TRBD1 is a possible D gene (5 bases). Germline-derived CDR1 and CDR2 are SGHTS and YDEGEE. CDR3 size: 15 residues. Trimming cost V 0 bases and J 4 bases, with 13 bases left between them. Complete variable domain (other parts from reference TRBV5-8 and TRBJ1-2): EAGVTQSPTHLIKTRGQQATLRCSPISGHTSVYWYQQALGLGLQFLLWYDEGEERNRGNFPPRFSGRQFPNYSSELNVNALELEDSALYLCASSLDRRVSYGYTFGSGTRLTVV.

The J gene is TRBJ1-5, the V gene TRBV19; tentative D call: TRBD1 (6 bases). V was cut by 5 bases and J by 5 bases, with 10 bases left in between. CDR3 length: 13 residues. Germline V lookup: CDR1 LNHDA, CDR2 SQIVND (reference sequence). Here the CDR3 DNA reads TGTGCCAGTAGTTACAGGGCTGATCAGCCCCAGCATTTT. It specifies CASSYRADQPQHF.

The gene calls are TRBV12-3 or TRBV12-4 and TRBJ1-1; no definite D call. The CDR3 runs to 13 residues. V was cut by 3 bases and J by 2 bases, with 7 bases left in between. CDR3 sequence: CASSFEVNTEAFF. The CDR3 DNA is TGTGCCAGCAGTTTCGAAGTAAACACTGAAGCTTTCTTT.